This entry features one TCR beta chain sequence. What this receptor recognizes is not known. No base-level quality is on record; no much larger clone is a single base apart. Library construction relied on RACE. The sequencer was a NextSeq 500. Library preparation attached unique molecular identifiers to individual cDNA molecules for quantitative, reproducible TCR counting. Each blood RNA sample was used to sequence both TCR alpha and TCR beta chains. In the original analysis: A median of around 96,000 TCRs per sample was observed, with a range of about 20,000 to 750,000. The Decombinator software suite was used to annotate the V, J and CDR3 of the TCR reads. For PS versus PT1 abundance plots, all samples were subsampled to the same number of TCRs (28,000). Expanded TCRs were defined as absent before sensitization and observed at least eight times at the 2-week time point. TCRdb's own reprocessing of the public reads used fastp at Q25 and MiXCR and kept productive beta chains. Each entry merges the rows of one CDR3 protein and shows their most common DNA and genes. The V and J calls, along with clone size, are taken from TCRdb and not from the paper's own processing. The sample has 50,000 to 75,000 distinct CDR3 sequences on record, approximately 11% of them singletons. The ten largest clones represent more than 2% of the sample.

This record belongs to a study of human T cells and chemical hapten exposure (dated by TCRdb to about 2021). Background for the entire study: For sensitization, 2% DPC in acetone was applied to a roughly 2 cm by roughly 2 cm area of upper inner arm skin. Peripheral blood TCR repertoire changes were tracked in vivo in alopecia patients during primary and secondary sensitization to the hapten diphenylcyclopropenone (DPC). Patch testing was done on the upper back using Finn chambers containing 0.01% DPC, and results were scored after 6 days according to International Contact Dermatitis Research Group standards. The mostly female patient cohort included alopecia areata with under or over 50% scalp involvement, alopecia totalis and alopecia universalis. Approximately 30 alopecia patients provided blood for TCR sequencing at one to four time points (pre-sensitization, 2, 6 and 24 weeks). Weekly therapeutic DPC doses were additionally applied to the scalp of patients throughout the roughly 24-week study period. Patient blood was sampled pre-sensitization (week 0) and at 2, 6 and about 24 weeks after DPC sensitization. Libraries were combined into a pool for sequencing, and differences in TCR yield between samples came mainly from small differences in library volumes within the pool. Results the study describes overall, beyond this receptor: Significantly more large CDR3 similarity clusters were formed by expanded TCRs than by pre-sensitization or healthy control sets, consistent with antigen-driven responses. The number of TCRs above 1 in 1000 frequency did not change with DPC sensitization; there was no evidence of global repertoire structure alterations. Because every patient had alopecia, a presumed autoimmune disease, the patients' immune response might differ from that of healthy individuals. Patch test score correlated positively with the number of PT1 expanded TCRs, reaching significance at thresholds 8, 16 and 32 but not at 4. After repeated subsampling, changes were observed in the strength of the expansion versus patch-test correlation and in the threshold at which the correlation became significant.

This specimen's time point label, per the study, means: patch test 3, about 24 weeks after DPC sensitization. Explained via the paper, the treatment or condition label denotes: therapeutic diphenylcyclopropenone sensitization with weekly scalp DPC. At each patch-test visit, blood was drawn before the patch test was applied. Patients were considered eligible if aged 18 to 70, diagnosed with alopecia and deemed suitable for DPC therapy, and patients were excluded if pregnant. Total RNA was extracted from unfractionated whole blood collected in Tempus Blood RNA tubes. There are 12 amino acids in the CDR3, from cysteine to phenylalanine inclusive. The only DNA kept is the CDR3, 36 bases in frame from the first base. Reading the germline V gene gives CDR1 ENHRY and CDR2 SYGVKD. V drops 7 bases and J drops 9 bases, leaving 15 bases in between.

The sequence derives from a woman aged 30 to 39 with alopecia areata. Some clones in this sample may be carry-over from other donors' samples. This specimen consisted of whole blood, obtained in connection with sensitization to the hapten diphenylcyclopropenone (DPC). The chain joins TRBV10-3 to TRBJ1-1; perhaps TRBD1 is the D gene, with 5 bases matching. The nucleotides read TGTGCCATCATGAATTTCCAGGGAAAAGCTTTCTTT. This encodes CAIMNFQGKAFF.